The source of this T cell receptor (beta chain) is a study of T cells expressing NK-cell markers. Study details: Seven donors tested HCMV-seropositive and one tested seronegative among the eight sequenced.

TCRdb re-called the 5' RACE reads; one entry per CDR3 protein, DNA not given. The table lists a few hundred thousand distinct CDR3 sequences, with about 5.2% in the top ten. The CDR3 length is 15 residues. Material for sequencing was blood T cells: a sorted CD56 or NKG2C T cell subset, CD4+ or CD8+ T cells, or bulk PBMC T cells (not recorded which). This chain connects TRBV12-3 or TRBV12-4 to TRBJ1-5; TCRdb calls TRBD1, which cannot be checked without DNA. The TCR sequence derives from a man aged 18-69 years in good health. CDR3 sequence reads: CASSLYRGQNQPQHF.